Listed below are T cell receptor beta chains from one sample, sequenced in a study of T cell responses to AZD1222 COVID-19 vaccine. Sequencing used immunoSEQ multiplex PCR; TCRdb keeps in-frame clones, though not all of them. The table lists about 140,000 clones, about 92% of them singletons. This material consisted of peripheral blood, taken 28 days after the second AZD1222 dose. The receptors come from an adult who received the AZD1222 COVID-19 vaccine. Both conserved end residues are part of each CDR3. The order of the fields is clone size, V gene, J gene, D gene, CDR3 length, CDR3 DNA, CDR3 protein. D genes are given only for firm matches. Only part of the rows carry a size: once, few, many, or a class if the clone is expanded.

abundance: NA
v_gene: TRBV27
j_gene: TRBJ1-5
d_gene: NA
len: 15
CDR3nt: TGTGCCAGCAGTTTACAGGGGACTTTGAGTCAGCCCCAGCATTTT
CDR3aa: CASSLQGTLSQPQHF

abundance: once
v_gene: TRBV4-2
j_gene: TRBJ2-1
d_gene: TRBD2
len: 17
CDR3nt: TGTGCCAGCAGCCAAGGGTCAGGAGGGAGGGCCCCGGGCGAGCAGTTCTTC
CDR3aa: CASSQGSGGRAPGEQFF

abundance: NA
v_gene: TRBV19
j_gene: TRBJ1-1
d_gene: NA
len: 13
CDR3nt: TGTGCCAGTAGTATTTTCGGGGGCACTGAAGCTTTCTTT
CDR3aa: CASSIFGGTEAFF

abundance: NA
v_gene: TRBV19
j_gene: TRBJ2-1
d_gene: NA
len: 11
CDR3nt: TGTGCCAGTAGTAACGGTGGGGAGCAGTTCTTC
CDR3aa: CASSNGGEQFF

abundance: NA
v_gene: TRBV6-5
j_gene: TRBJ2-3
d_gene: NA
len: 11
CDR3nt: TGTGCCAGCAGTTCCCTTGTACTGGAGTATTTT
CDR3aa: CASSSLVLEYF

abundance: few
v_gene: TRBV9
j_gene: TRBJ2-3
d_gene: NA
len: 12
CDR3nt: TGTGCCAGCAGCCGGACTACAGATACGCAGTATTTT
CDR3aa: CASSRTTDTQYF

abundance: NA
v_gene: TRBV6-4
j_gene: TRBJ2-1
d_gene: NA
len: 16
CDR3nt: TGTGCCAGCAGTGACAAAAATAGCGGAGACTACAATGAGCAGTTCTTC
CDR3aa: CASSDKNSGDYNEQFF

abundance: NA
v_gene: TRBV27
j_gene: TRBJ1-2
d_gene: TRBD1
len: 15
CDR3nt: TGTGCCAGCAGTTTGGTCCAGGGGGCTCCGTATGGCTACACCTTC
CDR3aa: CASSLVQGAPYGYTF

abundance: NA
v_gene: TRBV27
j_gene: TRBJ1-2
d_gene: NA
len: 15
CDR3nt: TGTGCCAGCAGTCTAGACACGGGCCTCACCTATGGCTACACCTTC
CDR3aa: CASSLDTGLTYGYTF

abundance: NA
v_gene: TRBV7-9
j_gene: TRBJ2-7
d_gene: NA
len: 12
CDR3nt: TGTGCCAGCAGCTTATGGGAGGAAGGGCAGTACTTC
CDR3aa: CASSLWEEGQYF

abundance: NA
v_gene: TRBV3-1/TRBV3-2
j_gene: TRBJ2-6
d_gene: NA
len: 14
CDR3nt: TGTGCCAGCAGCCAGGTGGGAGGGGCCAACGTCCTGACTTTC
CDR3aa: CASSQVGGANVLTF

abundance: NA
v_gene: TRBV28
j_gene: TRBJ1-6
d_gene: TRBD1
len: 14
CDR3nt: TGTGCCAGCCACAAGACAGGGGGCCCTTCACCCCTCCACTTT
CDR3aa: CASHKTGGPSPLHF

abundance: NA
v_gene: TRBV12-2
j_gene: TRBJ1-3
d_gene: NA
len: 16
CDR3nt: TGTGCAAGTCGCTTAGTAGGGGGCGCGGGGGGAAACACCATATATTTT
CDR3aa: CASRLVGGAGGNTIYF

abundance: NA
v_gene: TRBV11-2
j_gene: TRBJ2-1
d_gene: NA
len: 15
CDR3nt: TGTGCCAGCAGCTTACACCACAGGGACGACAATGAGCAGTTCTTC
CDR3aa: CASSLHHRDDNEQFF

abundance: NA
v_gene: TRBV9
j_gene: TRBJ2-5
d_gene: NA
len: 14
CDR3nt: TGTGCCAGCAGCGTAGAAGGGGGAAAAGAGACCCAGTACTTC
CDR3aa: CASSVEGGKETQYF

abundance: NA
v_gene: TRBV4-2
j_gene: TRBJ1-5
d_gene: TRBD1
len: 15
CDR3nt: TGTGCCAGCAGCCAAGAAGACAGGGTTGATCAGCCCCAGCATTTT
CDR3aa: CASSQEDRVDQPQHF

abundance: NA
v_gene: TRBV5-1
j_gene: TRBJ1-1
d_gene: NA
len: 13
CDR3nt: TGCGCCAGCCGAATGTGGCAGAACACTGAAGCTTTCTTT
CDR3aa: CASRMWQNTEAFF

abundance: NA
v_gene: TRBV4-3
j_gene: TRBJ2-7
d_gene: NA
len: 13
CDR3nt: TGCGCCAGCAGCCTACAGGGACGGTTCGAGCAGTACTTC
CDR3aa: CASSLQGRFEQYF

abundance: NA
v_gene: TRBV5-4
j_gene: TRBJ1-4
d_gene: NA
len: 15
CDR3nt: TGTGCCAGCAGCTTGGGCCAGCGAGTGAATGAAAAACTGTTTTTT
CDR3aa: CASSLGQRVNEKLFF

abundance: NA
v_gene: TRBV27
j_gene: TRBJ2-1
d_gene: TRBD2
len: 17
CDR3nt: TGTGCCAGCAGTTTACCCGGGAGGGCCCATAGATACAATGAGCAGTTCTTC
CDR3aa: CASSLPGRAHRYNEQFF

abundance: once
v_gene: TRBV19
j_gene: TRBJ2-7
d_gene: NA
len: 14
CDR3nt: TGTGCCAGTAGTATCCGCTCCCTTCTGGACGAGCAGTACTTC
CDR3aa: CASSIRSLLDEQYF

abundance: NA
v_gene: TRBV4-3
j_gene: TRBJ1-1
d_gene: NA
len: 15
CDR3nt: TGCGCCAGCAGCCAAGAGACCGGGGTGAGCACTGAAGCTTTCTTT
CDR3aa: CASSQETGVSTEAFF

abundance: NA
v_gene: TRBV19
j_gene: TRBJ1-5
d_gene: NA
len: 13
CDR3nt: TGTGCCAGTAGTATAGTAGTAACCAGGCCCCAGCATTTT
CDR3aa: CASSIVVTRPQHF

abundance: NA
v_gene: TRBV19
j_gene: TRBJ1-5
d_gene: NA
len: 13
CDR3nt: TGTGCCAGTAGTATAGAAAGGGGACAGCCCCAGCATTTT
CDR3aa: CASSIERGQPQHF

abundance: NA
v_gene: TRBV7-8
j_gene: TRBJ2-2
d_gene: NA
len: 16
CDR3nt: TGTGCCAGCAGCTTAGACGCGGGGGCCACCACCGGGGAGCTGTTTTTT
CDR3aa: CASSLDAGATTGELFF

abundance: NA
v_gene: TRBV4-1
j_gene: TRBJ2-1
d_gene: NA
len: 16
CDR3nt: TGCGCCAGCAGGGCGGTACTTAAAAGCTCCTACAATGAGCAGTTCTTC
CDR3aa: CASRAVLKSSYNEQFF

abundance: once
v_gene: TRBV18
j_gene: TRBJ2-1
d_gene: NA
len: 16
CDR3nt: TGTGCCAGCTCATACCACCCCCTGGCGAAATACAATGAGCAGTTCTTC
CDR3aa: CASSYHPLAKYNEQFF

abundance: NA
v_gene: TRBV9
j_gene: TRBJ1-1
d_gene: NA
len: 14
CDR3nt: TGTGCCAGCAGCGGGGTGGGTCGCGGCACTGAAGCTTTCTTT
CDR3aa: CASSGVGRGTEAFF

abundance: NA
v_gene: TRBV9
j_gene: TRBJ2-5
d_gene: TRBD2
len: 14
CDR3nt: TGTGCCAGCAGTAGTAGGTCGGGAGGGGAGACCCAGTACTTC
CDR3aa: CASSSRSGGETQYF

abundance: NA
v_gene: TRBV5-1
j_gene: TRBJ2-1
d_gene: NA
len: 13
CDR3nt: TGCGCCAGCAGCTTAACTCCGGGTGATGAGCAGTTCTTC
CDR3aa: CASSLTPGDEQFF

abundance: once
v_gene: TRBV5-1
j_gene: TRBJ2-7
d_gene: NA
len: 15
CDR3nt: TGCGCCAGCAGCTTGGGCGGGGCTCTTCGGAACGAGCAGTACTTC
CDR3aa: CASSLGGALRNEQYF

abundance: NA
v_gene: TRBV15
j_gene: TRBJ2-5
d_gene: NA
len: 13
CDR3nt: TGTGCCACCAGCAGAGATCGAGTAGAGACCCAGTACTTC
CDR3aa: CATSRDRVETQYF

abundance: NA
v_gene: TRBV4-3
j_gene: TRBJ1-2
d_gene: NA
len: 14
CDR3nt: TGCGCCAGCAGCCAAGATCCCCCCACCTCGGTCTACACCTTC
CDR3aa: CASSQDPPTSVYTF

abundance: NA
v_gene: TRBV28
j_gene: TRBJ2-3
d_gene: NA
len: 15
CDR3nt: TGTGCCAGCCCCCCCCTTGGAGGGGCGCCAGATACGCAGTATTTT
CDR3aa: CASPPLGGAPDTQYF

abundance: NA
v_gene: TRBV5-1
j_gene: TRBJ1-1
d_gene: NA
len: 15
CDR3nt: TGCGCCAGCAGCGCCGCACGGGGAGGGATCACTGAAGCTTTCTTT
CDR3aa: CASSAARGGITEAFF

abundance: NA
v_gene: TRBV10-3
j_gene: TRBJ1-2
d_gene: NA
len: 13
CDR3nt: TGTGCCATCAGTGAGAGCCTGGGCTATGGCTACACCTTC
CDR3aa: CAISESLGYGYTF

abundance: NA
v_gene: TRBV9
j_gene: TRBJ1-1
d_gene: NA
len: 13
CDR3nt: TGTGCCAGCAGCGAGGGCCTAGAGGCTGAAGCTTTCTTT
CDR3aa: CASSEGLEAEAFF

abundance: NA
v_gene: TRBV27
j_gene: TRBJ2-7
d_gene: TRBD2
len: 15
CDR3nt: TGTGCCAGCAAGTCCCCTCTAGCGGGAAACTACGAGCAGTACTTC
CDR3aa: CASKSPLAGNYEQYF

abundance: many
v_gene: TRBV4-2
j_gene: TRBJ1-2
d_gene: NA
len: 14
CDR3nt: TGTGCCAGCAGCCAAGATGTGCCGGCATACGGCTACACCTTC
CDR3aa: CASSQDVPAYGYTF

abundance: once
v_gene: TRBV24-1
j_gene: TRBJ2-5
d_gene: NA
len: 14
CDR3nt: TGTGCCACCAGTGACACAGGTTCCTGGGAGACCCAGTACTTC
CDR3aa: CATSDTGSWETQYF

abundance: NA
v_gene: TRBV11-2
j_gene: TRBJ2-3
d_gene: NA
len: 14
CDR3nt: TGTGCCAGCAGCTTGGGTAGCGGCACAGATACGCAGTATTTT
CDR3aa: CASSLGSGTDTQYF

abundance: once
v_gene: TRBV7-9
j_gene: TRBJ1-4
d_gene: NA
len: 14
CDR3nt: TGTGCCAGCAGCTTAGCAGGGGGTGGTGAAAAACTGTTTTTT
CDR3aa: CASSLAGGGEKLFF

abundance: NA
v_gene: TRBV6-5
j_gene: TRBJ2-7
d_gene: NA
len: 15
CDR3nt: TGTGCCAGCAGTACACAGCCTGACGGAGTCTACGAGCAGTACTTC
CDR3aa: CASSTQPDGVYEQYF

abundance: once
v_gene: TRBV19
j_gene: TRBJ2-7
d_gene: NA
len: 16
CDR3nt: TGTGCCAGTAGTATAGACCTTCAACAGGAGAAAGGGGAGCAGTACTTC
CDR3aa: CASSIDLQQEKGEQYF

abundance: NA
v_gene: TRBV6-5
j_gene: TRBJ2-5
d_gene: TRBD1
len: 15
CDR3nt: TGTGCCAGCACTCCGGAGGGACAGGGGGCAGAGACCCAGTACTTC
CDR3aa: CASTPEGQGAETQYF

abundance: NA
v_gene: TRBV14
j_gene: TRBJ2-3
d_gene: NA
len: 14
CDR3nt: TGTGCCAGCAGCCAAGATTTGTTCCGGGATACGCAGTATTTT
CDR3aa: CASSQDLFRDTQYF

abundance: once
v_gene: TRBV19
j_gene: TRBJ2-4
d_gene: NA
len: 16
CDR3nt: TGTGCCAGTAGTATGGGCGGCCAAATAGCCAAAAACATTCAGTACTTC
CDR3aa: CASSMGGQIAKNIQYF

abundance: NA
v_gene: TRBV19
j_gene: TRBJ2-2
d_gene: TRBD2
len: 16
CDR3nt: TGTGCCAGTAGTATTTCGGCGGGAGGGTTTGCCGGGGAGCTGTTTTTT
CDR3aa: CASSISAGGFAGELFF

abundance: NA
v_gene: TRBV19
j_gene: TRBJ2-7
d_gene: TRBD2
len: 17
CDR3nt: TGTGCCAGTAGTACCACGACTAGCGGGACTCTCTCCTACGAGCAGTACTTC
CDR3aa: CASSTTTSGTLSYEQYF

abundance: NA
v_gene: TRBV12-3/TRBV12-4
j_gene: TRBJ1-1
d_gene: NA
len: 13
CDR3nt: TGTGCCAGCAGTCGGCGGGGGGACACTGAAGCTTTCTTT
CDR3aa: CASSRRGDTEAFF

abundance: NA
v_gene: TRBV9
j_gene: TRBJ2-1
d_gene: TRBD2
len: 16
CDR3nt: TGTGCCAGCAGCGTAGGCAGAACTAGCGGGATCTATGAGCAGTTCTTC
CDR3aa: CASSVGRTSGIYEQFF

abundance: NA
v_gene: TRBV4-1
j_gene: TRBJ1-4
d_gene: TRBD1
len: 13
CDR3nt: TGCGCCAGCACAGACAGGGGGCGTGAAAAACTGTTTTTT
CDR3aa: CASTDRGREKLFF

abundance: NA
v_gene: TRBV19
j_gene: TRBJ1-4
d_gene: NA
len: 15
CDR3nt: TGTGCCAGTAGCGTTGATGGGACCGCTCTTAAAAAACTGTTTTTT
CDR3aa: CASSVDGTALKKLFF

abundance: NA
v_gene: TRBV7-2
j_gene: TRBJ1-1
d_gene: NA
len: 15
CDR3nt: TGTGCCAGCAGCTTAGTGCCTACAGGGCGTACTGAAGCTTTCTTT
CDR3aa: CASSLVPTGRTEAFF

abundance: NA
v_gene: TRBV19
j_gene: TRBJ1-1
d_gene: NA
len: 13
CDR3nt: TGTGCCAGTAGTTGGGGAGGGAGGACTGAAGCTTTCTTT
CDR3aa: CASSWGGRTEAFF

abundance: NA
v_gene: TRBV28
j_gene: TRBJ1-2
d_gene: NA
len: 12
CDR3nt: TGTGCCAGCAGTGAAAAACGGCGGGTCGGTACCTTC
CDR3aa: CASSEKRRVGTF

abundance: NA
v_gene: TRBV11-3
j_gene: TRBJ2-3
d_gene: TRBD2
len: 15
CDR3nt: TGTGCCAGCAGCCCGGTAGCGGGGAACATGAATACGCAGTATTTT
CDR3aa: CASSPVAGNMNTQYF

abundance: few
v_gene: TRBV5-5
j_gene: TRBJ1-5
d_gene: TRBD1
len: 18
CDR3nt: TGTGCCAGCAGCTTGGCGGCAGGGGGCGAATTTGACAATCAGCCCCAGCATTTT
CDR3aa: CASSLAAGGEFDNQPQHF

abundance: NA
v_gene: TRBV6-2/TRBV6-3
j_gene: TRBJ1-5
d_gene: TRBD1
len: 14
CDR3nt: TGTGCCAGCAGTTGGACAGGGGGTAATCAGCCCCAGCATTTT
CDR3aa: CASSWTGGNQPQHF

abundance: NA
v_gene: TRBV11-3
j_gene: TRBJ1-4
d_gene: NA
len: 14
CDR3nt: TGTGCCAGCAGCGTCGACATCGCTTATGAAAAACTGTTTTTT
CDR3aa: CASSVDIAYEKLFF